This TCR beta chain was retrieved from a study of shared clonotypes between healthy human individuals. For each subset, genomic DNA was distributed in equal portions over several immunoSEQ plates. This table comes from immunoSEQ multiplex PCR, and its TCRdb copy is limited to in-frame clones, with some not included. Of 1.5 million to 2.5 million clones in the sample, roughly 94% were seen once. Study observations and caveats: Inspection by rarefaction showed sorted-subset sequencing to be incomplete despite large depth. Apart from blood, nothing was sampled; tissue repertoires likely differ.

Naive CD8 cells, CD45RO-negative and positively selected for CCR7, excluded terminally differentiated effector memory CD45RA+ cells. Concerning this clone: Its antigen is undetermined.

Trimming pared 5 bases from V and 5 bases from J, leaving 22 bases between. The CDR3 length is 16 residues. Germline V lookup: CDR1 SGHAT, CDR2 FQNNGV. The rearrangement links TRBV11-2 to TRBJ2-7; the D gene is possibly TRBD2 (5 bases). Sequencing input: naive CD8+ T cells sorted from blood. This receptor was obtained from a man aged 18 to 30 in good health. CDR3 sequence: CASSRYTRAAGNEQYF. In DNA, the CDR3 is TGTGCCAGCAGCCGATACACGAGGGCCGCCGGGAACGAGCAGTACTTC. The full variable domain, completed using reference TRBV11-2 and TRBJ2-7, is EAGVAQSPRYKIIEKRQSVAFWCNPISGHATLYWYQQILGQGPKLLIQFQNNGVVDDSQLPKDRFSAERLKGVDSTLKIQPAKLEDSAVYLCASSRYTRAAGNEQYFGPGTRLTVT.